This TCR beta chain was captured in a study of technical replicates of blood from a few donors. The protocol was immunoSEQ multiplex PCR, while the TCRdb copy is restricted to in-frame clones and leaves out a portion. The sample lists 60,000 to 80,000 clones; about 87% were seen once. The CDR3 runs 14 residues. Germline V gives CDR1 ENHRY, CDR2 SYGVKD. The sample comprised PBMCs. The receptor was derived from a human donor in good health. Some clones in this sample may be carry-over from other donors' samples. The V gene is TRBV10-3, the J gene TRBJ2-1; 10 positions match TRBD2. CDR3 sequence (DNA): TGTGCTTCAGCGTCTAGCGGGAGTGGGAATGAGCAGTTCTTC. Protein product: CASASSGSGNEQFF.